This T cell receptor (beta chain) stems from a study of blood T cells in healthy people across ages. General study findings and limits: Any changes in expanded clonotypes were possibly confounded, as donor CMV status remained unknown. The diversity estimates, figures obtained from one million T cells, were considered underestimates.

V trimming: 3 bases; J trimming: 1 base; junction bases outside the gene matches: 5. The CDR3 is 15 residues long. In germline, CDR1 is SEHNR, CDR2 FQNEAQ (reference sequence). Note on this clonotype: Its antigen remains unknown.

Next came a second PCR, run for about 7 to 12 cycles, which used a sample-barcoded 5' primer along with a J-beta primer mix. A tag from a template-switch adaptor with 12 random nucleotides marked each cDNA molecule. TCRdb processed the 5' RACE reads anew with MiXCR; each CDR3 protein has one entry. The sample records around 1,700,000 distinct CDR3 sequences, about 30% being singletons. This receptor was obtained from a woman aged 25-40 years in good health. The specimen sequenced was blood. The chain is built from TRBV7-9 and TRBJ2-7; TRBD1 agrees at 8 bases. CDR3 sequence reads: CASSLGDRLSYEQYF. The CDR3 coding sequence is TGTGCCAGCAGCTTGGGGGACAGGCTTTCCTACGAGCAGTACTTC. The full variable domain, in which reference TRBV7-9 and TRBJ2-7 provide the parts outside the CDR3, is DTGVSQNPRHKITKRGQNVTFRCDPISEHNRLYWYRQTLGQGPEFLTYFQNEAQLEKSRLLSDRFSAERPKGSFSTLEIQRTEQGDSAMYLCASSLGDRLSYEQYFGPGTRLTVT.